Reported below is one T cell receptor beta chain. What it binds is unknown. Germline assignment: CDR1 LGHDT and CDR2 YNNKEL (reference sequence). Deletions cut 4 bases from V and 8 bases from J, with 17 bases between. This CDR3 is built from 15 residues. The data belong to a study of T cell responses to AZD1222 COVID-19 vaccine. Study in general: Pooled in the analysis were second doses at about 4 or about 12 weeks. Study conclusions and caveats: Sampling that yielded the repertoires occurred only after the peak T cell response. The donor cohort was predominantly white British with a female majority, and clonal diversity may have been underestimated. Spike was spanned by vaccine-associated CD4 TCRs, which were dominant at 160-218 and 743-854.

Here immunoSEQ multiplex PCR was the method, and the copy in TCRdb shows in-frame clones only, minus some. The sample records more than 75,000 clones, about 91% being singletons. This sequence was found in an adult in good health. Specimen: peripheral blood, collected on day 0 of AZD1222 vaccination. The chain links TRBV3-1 (or the pseudogene TRBV3-2) to TRBJ1-4, with D possibly matching TRBD1 (5 bases). The CDR3 here is CASSRMSQGREKLFF. CDR3 bases: TGTGCCAGCAGCCGGATGTCCCAGGGTCGGGAAAAACTGTTTTTT.